These T cell receptor beta chains were read from a single sample in a study of OX40 agonist ivuxolimab in advanced cancers. Assay used: immunoSEQ multiplex PCR; TCRdb lists only in-frame clones, some missing. The repertoire holds roughly 54,000 clones, with 70% to 90% as singletons. Specimen: CD4+ or CD8+ T cells sorted from blood, collected in a trial of the OX40 agonist ivuxolimab. All receptors derive from an adult with an advanced solid tumor such as melanoma, head and neck, liver or kidney cancer. Both conserved end residues are part of each CDR3. The order of the fields is V gene, D gene, clone size, J gene, CDR3 DNA, CDR3 protein. A D gene is named only where the DNA matches it firmly. Part of the rows lack a size; the others show once, few, many or a class for expanded clones.

v_call: TRBV11-2; d_call: TRBD2; clone_size: -; j_call: TRBJ2-7; cdr3_nt: TGTGCCAGCAGCTTGCCCGGGCGGGAGGAGGCCTACGAGCAGTACTTC; cdr3_aa: CASSLPGREEAYEQYF
v_call: TRBV28; d_call: -; clone_size: -; j_call: TRBJ2-3; cdr3_nt: TGTGCTTACGGACCTAGCACAGATACGCAGTATTTT; cdr3_aa: CAYGPSTDTQYF
v_call: TRBV5-1; d_call: -; clone_size: -; j_call: TRBJ2-2; cdr3_nt: TGCGCCAGCGGGACTGGCCGAAACACCGGGGAGCTGTTTTTT; cdr3_aa: CASGTGRNTGELFF
v_call: TRBV6-5; d_call: -; clone_size: -; j_call: TRBJ2-5; cdr3_nt: TGTGCCAGCAGTTACTCATCCGGGGAAGAGACCCAGTACTTC; cdr3_aa: CASSYSSGEETQYF
v_call: TRBV18; d_call: -; clone_size: -; j_call: TRBJ1-5; cdr3_nt: TGTGCCAGCTCAGAACAGGGAAGCAATCAGCCCCAGCATTTT; cdr3_aa: CASSEQGSNQPQHF
v_call: TRBV19; d_call: TRBD2; clone_size: -; j_call: TRBJ2-3; cdr3_nt: TGTGCCACCGGGAGGGCTAGCCTCGACACAGATACGCAGTATTTT; cdr3_aa: CATGRASLDTDTQYF
v_call: TRBV5-6; d_call: TRBD1; clone_size: -; j_call: TRBJ2-5; cdr3_nt: TGTGCCAGCAGCAGGAAAAGGACAGGGCACCAAGAGACCCAGTACTTC; cdr3_aa: CASSRKRTGHQETQYF
v_call: TRBV6-5; d_call: TRBD2; clone_size: few; j_call: TRBJ2-3; cdr3_nt: TGTGCCAGCAGGACTAGCGGGACAGATACGCAGTATTTT; cdr3_aa: CASRTSGTDTQYF
v_call: TRBV6-5; d_call: TRBD1; clone_size: -; j_call: TRBJ2-7; cdr3_nt: TGTGCCAGCACCCGGGACAGGACCTACGAGCAGTACTTC; cdr3_aa: CASTRDRTYEQYF
v_call: TRBV7-9; d_call: TRBD2; clone_size: -; j_call: TRBJ2-1; cdr3_nt: TGTGCCAGCAGCTTAGTAGGAGCGGGAGACAATGAGCAGTTCTTC; cdr3_aa: CASSLVGAGDNEQFF
v_call: TRBV27; d_call: TRBD1; clone_size: -; j_call: TRBJ1-4; cdr3_nt: TGTGCCAGCGGGATCTGGGCAGGGGGTAGTGAAAAACTGTTTTTT; cdr3_aa: CASGIWAGGSEKLFF
v_call: TRBV5-1; d_call: TRBD2; clone_size: -; j_call: TRBJ2-1; cdr3_nt: TGCGCCAGCAGCCCCGAAACTAGCGGGGGTGACAATGAGCAGTTCTTC; cdr3_aa: CASSPETSGGDNEQFF
v_call: TRBV6-5; d_call: -; clone_size: -; j_call: TRBJ2-7; cdr3_nt: TGTGCCAGCAGTTACTCGGGAGATGGCTACGAGCAGTACTTC; cdr3_aa: CASSYSGDGYEQYF
v_call: TRBV4-1; d_call: -; clone_size: -; j_call: TRBJ2-6; cdr3_nt: TGCGCCAGCAGCGGGGACGGATTTGGCTCTGGGGCCAACGTCCTGACTTTC; cdr3_aa: CASSGDGFGSGANVLTF
v_call: TRBV7-9; d_call: -; clone_size: -; j_call: TRBJ2-7; cdr3_nt: TGTGCCAGCAGCGTCCGGGACAATTACTACGAGCAGTACTTC; cdr3_aa: CASSVRDNYYEQYF
v_call: TRBV19; d_call: -; clone_size: -; j_call: TRBJ1-2; cdr3_nt: TGTGCCAGTAGTATACAGCCACGGAATGGCTACACCTTC; cdr3_aa: CASSIQPRNGYTF
v_call: TRBV19; d_call: TRBD1; clone_size: -; j_call: TRBJ2-5; cdr3_nt: TGTGCCAGTAGTTCCCCCCGGACAGGAGAAGAGACCCAGTACTTC; cdr3_aa: CASSSPRTGEETQYF
v_call: TRBV30; d_call: -; clone_size: -; j_call: TRBJ1-1; cdr3_nt: TGTGCCTGGTCTAACCGGGCCTTCTCGAACACTGAAGCTTTCTTT; cdr3_aa: CAWSNRAFSNTEAFF
v_call: TRBV5-6; d_call: -; clone_size: -; j_call: TRBJ1-6; cdr3_nt: TGTGCCAGCAGCGCACCGACAGCTGCCCGGGACACCTATAATTCACCCCTCCACTTT; cdr3_aa: CASSAPTAARDTYNSPLHF
v_call: TRBV30; d_call: -; clone_size: -; j_call: TRBJ2-6; cdr3_nt: TGTGCCTGGGGAGGAGTCGGAGCCGGGGCCTCTGGGGCCAACGTCCTGACTTTC; cdr3_aa: CAWGGVGAGASGANVLTF
v_call: TRBV28; d_call: TRBD1; clone_size: -; j_call: TRBJ2-1; cdr3_nt: TGTGCCAGCAGTTTCCCGGACAGGGGGGATGAGCAGTTCTTC; cdr3_aa: CASSFPDRGDEQFF
v_call: TRBV11-2; d_call: -; clone_size: -; j_call: TRBJ2-7; cdr3_nt: TGTGCCAGCAGCTTTCAGACCTCCTACGAGCAGTACTTC; cdr3_aa: CASSFQTSYEQYF